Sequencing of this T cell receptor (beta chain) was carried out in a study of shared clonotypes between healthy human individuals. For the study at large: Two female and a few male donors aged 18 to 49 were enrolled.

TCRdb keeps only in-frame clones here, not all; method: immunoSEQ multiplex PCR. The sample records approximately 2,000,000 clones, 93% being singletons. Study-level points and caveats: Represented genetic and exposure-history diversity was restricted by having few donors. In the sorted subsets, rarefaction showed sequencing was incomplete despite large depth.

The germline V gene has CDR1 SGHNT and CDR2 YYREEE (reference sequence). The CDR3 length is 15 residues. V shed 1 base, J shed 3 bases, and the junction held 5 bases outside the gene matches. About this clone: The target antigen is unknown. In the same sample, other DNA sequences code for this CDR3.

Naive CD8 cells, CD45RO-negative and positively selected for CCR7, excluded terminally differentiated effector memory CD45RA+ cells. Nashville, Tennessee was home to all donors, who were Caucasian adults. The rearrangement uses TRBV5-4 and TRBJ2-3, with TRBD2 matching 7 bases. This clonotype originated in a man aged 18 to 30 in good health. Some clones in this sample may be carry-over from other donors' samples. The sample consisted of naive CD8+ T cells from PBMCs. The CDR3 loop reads CASSLRRELTDTQYF. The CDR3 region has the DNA TGTGCCAGCAGCTTGAGGCGGGAGCTGACAGATACGCAGTATTTT.